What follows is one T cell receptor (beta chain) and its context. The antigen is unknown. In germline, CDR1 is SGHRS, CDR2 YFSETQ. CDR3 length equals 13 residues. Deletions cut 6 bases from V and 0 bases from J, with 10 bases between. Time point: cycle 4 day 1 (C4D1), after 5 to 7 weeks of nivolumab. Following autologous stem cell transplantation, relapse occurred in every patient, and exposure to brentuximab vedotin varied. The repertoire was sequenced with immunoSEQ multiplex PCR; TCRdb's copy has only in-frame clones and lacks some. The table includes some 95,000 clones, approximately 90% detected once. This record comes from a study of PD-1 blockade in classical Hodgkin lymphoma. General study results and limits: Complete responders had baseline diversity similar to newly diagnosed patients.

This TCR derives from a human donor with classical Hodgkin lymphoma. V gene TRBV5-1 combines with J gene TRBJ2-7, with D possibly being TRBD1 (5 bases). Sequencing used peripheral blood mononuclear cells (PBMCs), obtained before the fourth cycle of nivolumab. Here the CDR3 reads CASNNRSSYEQYF. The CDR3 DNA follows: TGCGCCAGCAACAACAGGAGCTCCTACGAGCAGTACTTC.